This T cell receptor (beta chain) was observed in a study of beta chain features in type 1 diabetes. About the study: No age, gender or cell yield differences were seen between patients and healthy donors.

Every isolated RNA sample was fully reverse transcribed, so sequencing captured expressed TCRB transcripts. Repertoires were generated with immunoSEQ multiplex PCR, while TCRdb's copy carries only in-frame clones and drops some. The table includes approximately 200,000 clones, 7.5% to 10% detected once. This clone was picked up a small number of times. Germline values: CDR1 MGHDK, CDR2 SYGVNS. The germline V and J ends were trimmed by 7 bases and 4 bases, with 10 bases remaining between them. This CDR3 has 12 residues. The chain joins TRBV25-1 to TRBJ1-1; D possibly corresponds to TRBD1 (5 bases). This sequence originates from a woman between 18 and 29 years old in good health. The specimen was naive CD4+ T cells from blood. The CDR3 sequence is CASNWGGTEAFF. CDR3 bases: TGTGCCAGCAACTGGGGGGGCACTGAAGCTTTCTTT.